This T cell receptor (beta chain) is from a study of blood T cell repertoires in COVID-19. Whole-study context: Donors in the United States, Italy and Spain gave samples during acute or convalescent COVID-19. Nucleic acid was either cDNA or gDNA, and it came from T cells, B-cell-depleted T cells, or PBMCs.

Authors' analysis steps: Reference gene primer amplification yielded estimated nucleated cell counts. Libraries were prepared by immunoSEQ multiplex PCR; TCRdb keeps only in-frame clonotypes and omits some of them. D and trimming were read from the DNA, whereas the V and J calls and clone size are those reported in that table. The sample shows 150,000 to 200,000 clones, roughly 90% of them seen only once. CDR1 and CDR2 (germline): SQVTM, ANQGSEA. The CDR3 has 12 residues. V lost 6 bases to trimming and J lost 5 bases; unmatched junction nucleotides: 4. The chain employs TRBV29-1 and TRBJ1-5, with 7 bases identical to TRBD1. The receptor was isolated from a man in his forties or fifties with acute or convalescent COVID-19. The sequencing sample was made of peripheral blood. CDR3 nucleotides: TGCAGCGTCAGACAGGGCGATCAGCCCCAGCATTTT. This translates into CSVRQGDQPQHF.